This entry features one TCR beta chain sequence. Its antigen remains unknown. The sample is drawn from a study of cytomegalovirus exposure and HLA in healthy donors. Study results and limitations: Specificity of a few CMV-associated chains for CMV antigens was verified in vitro.

CDR3 size: 14 residues. Germline values: CDR1 SGHRS, CDR2 YFSETQ. Trimming took 4 bases from V and 0 from J, leaving 11 bases between them. Produced via immunoSEQ multiplex PCR; TCRdb's table is partial and in-frame only. This table has about 160,000 clones, approximately 96% appearing once. The sequence derives from a woman younger than 30 in good health and CMV-seronegative. The chain employs TRBV5-1 and TRBJ2-7; no clear D gene. The sequencing input was PBMCs. CDR3 DNA sequence: TGCGCCAGCAGCCCACAGCCGTCCTCCTACGAGCAGTACTTC. It translates to CASSPQPSSYEQYF. The entire variable domain, with the rest obtained from reference TRBV5-1 and TRBJ2-7, is as follows: KAGVTQTPRYLIKTRGQQVTLSCSPISGHRSVSWYQQTPGQGLQFLFEYFSETQRNKGNFPGRFSGRQFSNSRSEMNVSTLELGDSALYLCASSPQPSSYEQYFGPGTRLTVT.